The 21 T cell receptor beta chains below all came from one sample that was sequenced in a study of OX40 agonist ivuxolimab in advanced cancers. TCRdb keeps only in-frame clones here, not all; method: immunoSEQ multiplex PCR. The table shows about 98,000 clones, with more than 85% occurring only once. Sequences were derived from CD4+ or CD8+ T cells sorted from blood, sampled in a trial of the OX40 agonist ivuxolimab. Receptors were obtained from an adult with an advanced solid tumor such as melanoma, head and neck, liver or kidney cancer.

The chain is built from TRBV28 and TRBJ2-3; D gene ambiguous. This CDR3 has 12 residues. V shed 2 bases and J shed 6 bases, with 6 bases lying between them. Looked up from germline, CDR1 is MDHEN and CDR2 is SYDVKM. CDR3 sequence (DNA): TGTGCCAGCAGTTTAACCTGGGATACGCAGTATTTT. Its translation: CASSLTWDTQYF.

This rearrangement joins TRBV5-1 to TRBJ2-7; the D call may be TRBD1 or TRBD2 (5 bases each). The V gene lost 4 bases and the J gene lost 7 bases, with 21 bases spanning the gap. The germline V gene has CDR1 SGHRS and CDR2 YFSETQ. The CDR3 contains 15 residues. The CDR3 DNA reads as TGCGCCAGCAGCCCGGTGGGGACCCAAGGAGGAGAGCAGTACTTC. This gives the protein CASSPVGTQGGEQYF.

V is TRBV5-1 and J is TRBJ1-2; 9 positions match TRBD1. This CDR3 has 15 amino acids. The trim removed 0 bases at V and 7 bases at J, leaving 7 bases unmatched. From germline, CDR1 is SGHRS and CDR2 YFSETQ. CDR3 sequence (DNA): TGCGCCAGCAGCTTGGCCGGGGGACAGGGTCCTGGCTACACCTTC. This translates into CASSLAGGQGPGYTF.

CDR3: CASSAGTSGRETQYF. The CDR3 nucleotides read TGTGCCAGCAGCGCCGGGACTAGCGGGAGAGAGACCCAGTACTTC. This chain joins TRBV9 and TRBJ2-5, with 14 positions matching TRBD2. The germline V gene encodes CDR1 SGDLS and CDR2 YYNGEE. The CDR3 runs 15 residues. V was pared by 3 bases and J by 4 bases, with 2 bases of the junction left unmatched.

The chain recombines TRBV2 with TRBJ2-5; D is unresolved. CDR1 is SNHLY, CDR2 FYNNEI, per germline. The ends were cut back, 2 bases at V and 1 base at J, with 8 bases in the middle. CDR3 size: 14 residues. CDR3 protein: CASSERTAQETQYF. The CDR3 bases are TGTGCCAGCAGTGAAAGGACGGCCCAAGAGACCCAGTACTTC.

V and J are TRBV5-1 and TRBJ2-7; 9 nucleotides line up with TRBD2. The germline V gene encodes CDR1 SGHRS and CDR2 YFSETQ. This CDR3 region has 15 residues. J was trimmed by 0 bases and V by 4 bases; bases with no gene match: 5. The CDR3 region is CASSRSGGSSYEQYF. The CDR3 DNA is TGCGCCAGCAGCCGTAGCGGGGGTAGCTCCTACGAGCAGTACTTC.

The chain has TRBV9 and TRBJ2-3, with D possibly TRBD2 on 6 matching bases. The length of the CDR3 is 16 residues. Germline V gives CDR1 SGDLS, CDR2 YYNGEE. V lost 4 bases to trimming and J lost 3 bases, with 18 bases between them. The CDR3 DNA sequence: TGTGCCAGCAGCACCCGCAACGGGAGAGAAACAGATACGCAGTATTTT. Translation gives CASSTRNGRETDTQYF.

The chain is built from TRBV5-1 and TRBJ2-2; 8 bases match TRBD2. The CDR3 is 18 residues long. The germline gives CDR1 SGHRS, CDR2 YFSETQ. The V segment lost 0 bases and the J segment 5 bases; nucleotides outside the gene matches: 12. DNA of the CDR3: TGCGCCAGCAGCTTGGGTCACAGCGGGGGAGGATTAACCGGGGAGCTGTTTTTT. Its translation is CASSLGHSGGGLTGELFF.

This chain connects TRBV5-5 to TRBJ1-1, with D uncertain. CDR3 length: 13 amino acids. V was clipped by 2 bases and J by 1 base, with 6 bases between them. Germline values: CDR1 SGHKS, CDR2 YYEKEE (reference sequence). DNA for the CDR3: TGTGCCAGCAGCTTTAGGGAGAACACTGAAGCTTTCTTT. Translated: CASSFRENTEAFF.

The chain has TRBV29-1 and TRBJ1-2; D gene ambiguous. Germline V lookup: CDR1 SQVTM, CDR2 ANQGSEA. The ends were cut back, 6 bases at V and 2 bases at J, with 10 bases in the middle. CDR3 length: 12 amino acids. The CDR3 sequence is CSVEFQNYGYTF. The CDR3 DNA reads as TGCAGCGTCGAATTTCAAAACTATGGCTACACCTTC.

This clone was counted a few times. The chain combines TRBV25-1 with TRBJ2-2; D is unresolved. Trimming left V 0 bases short and J 4 bases short, with 0 bases between. This CDR3 spans 12 amino acids. Germline V lookup: CDR1 MGHDK, CDR2 SYGVNS. The CDR3 is CASSEYTGELFF. The CDR3 DNA follows: TGTGCCAGCAGTGAATACACCGGGGAGCTGTTTTTT.

This chain links TRBV19 with TRBJ2-1, with TRBD2 matching 7 bases. The CDR3 length is 15 residues. The germline gives CDR1 LNHDA, CDR2 SQIVND (reference sequence). V shed 4 bases and J 6 bases; nucleotides not matched to a gene: 9. The CDR3, as DNA: TGTGCCAGTAGTACTGCTAGCGGTCCGGGCAATGAGCAGTTCTTC. Residues: CASSTASGPGNEQFF.

The CDR3 protein is CASSRDRVSPNTGELFF. The CDR3 nucleotides read TGTGCCAGTAGCAGAGACAGGGTTTCACCGAACACCGGGGAGCTGTTTTTT. The genes are TRBV19 and TRBJ2-2, with 7 nucleotides matching TRBD1. There are 17 residues in the CDR3. V was pared by 6 bases and J by 0 bases, with 10 bases of the junction left unmatched. Looked up from germline, CDR1 is LNHDA and CDR2 is SQIVND (reference sequence).

The V gene is TRBV30, the J gene TRBJ2-5; tentatively, D is TRBD2 (5 bases). The J call may not be correct, given that the DNA end is closer to TRBJ2-7. Germline lookup yields CDR1 GTSNPN and CDR2 SVGIG (reference sequence). The CDR3 runs 14 residues. CDR3 in DNA: TGTGCCTGGAGTACCCCAACACTAGTCTACGAGCAGTACTTC. Protein sequence: CAWSTPTLVYEQYF.

The chain combines TRBV28 with TRBJ1-1; D possibly corresponds to TRBD1 (6 bases). Trimming pared 0 bases from V and 4 bases from J, leaving 12 bases between. The CDR3 spans 15 residues. Germline loops: CDR1 MDHEN, CDR2 SYDVKM. CDR3 nucleotide sequence: TGTGCCAGCAGTTTATGGGGGGGGCGAAGCACTGAAGCTTTCTTT. It specifies CASSLWGGRSTEAFF.

This chain joins TRBV5-1 and TRBJ2-5; D may match TRBD1 or TRBD2 (5 bases each). Germline loops: CDR1 SGHRS, CDR2 YFSETQ. V dropped 2 bases and J dropped 3 bases, with 8 bases sitting between them. The CDR3 sequence is 13 residues long. This chain's CDR3 is CASSFRGEETQYF. Written as DNA, the CDR3 is TGCGCCAGCAGCTTCCGGGGCGAAGAGACCCAGTACTTC.

J is TRBJ1-2 and V is TRBV19, with TRBD1 matching over 10 bases. This CDR3 region has 15 residues. Germline CDR1 LNHDA, CDR2 SQIVND (reference sequence). Unmatched junction bases numbered 9, after V lost 4 bases and J lost 7 bases. The CDR3 DNA sequence: TGTGCCAGTAGTACCTACCCGACAGGGGGCTCTGGCTACACCTTC. Its translation: CASSTYPTGGSGYTF.

This chain uses TRBV6-1 with TRBJ1-1; the match to TRBD1 covers 7 bases. The V and J ends lost 10 bases and 0 bases, in that order; junction bases with no gene match: 5. The CDR3 covers 13 residues. From germline, CDR1 is MNHNS and CDR2 SASEGT. CDR3 sequence (DNA): TGTGCCACGGTGGGACAGTTGAACACTGAAGCTTTCTTT. Translated, it gives CATVGQLNTEAFF.

This chain connects TRBV5-4 to TRBJ2-5; D remains unclear. In germline, CDR1 is SGHNT, CDR2 YYREEE (reference sequence). Trimming shortened V by 4 bases and J by 1 base, and 2 bases separated the two germline ends. The CDR3 extends over 11 amino acids. In DNA, the CDR3 is TGTGCCAGCAGCACCCAAGAGACCCAGTACTTC. Protein: CASSTQETQYF.

A single count supports this clone. The V gene is TRBV4-1, the J gene TRBJ2-2; D ambiguous. The ends were cut back, 1 base at V and 5 bases at J, with 14 bases in the middle. The CDR3 is 16 amino acids. Looked up from germline, CDR1 is MGHRA and CDR2 is YSYEKL. The CDR3 DNA reads as TGCGCCAGCAGCCAAGGCACAGTAGGTCTTACCGGGGAGCTGTTTTTT. Translation gives CASSQGTVGLTGELFF.

The chain is built from TRBV7-9 and TRBJ1-1, with 7 nucleotides matching TRBD1. Germline CDR1 SEHNR, CDR2 FQNEAQ (reference sequence). Trimming at V came to 5 bases and at J to 4 bases, leaving 4 bases not matched to a gene. The CDR3 is 13 residues long. The CDR3 DNA reads TGTGCCAGCAGCAATAACAGGGGCACTGAAGCTTTCTTT. Its protein is CASSNNRGTEAFF.